The 16 T cell receptor beta chains presented below share a single source sample, sequenced in a study of cytomegalovirus exposure and HLA in healthy donors. PCR amplification relied on 60 Vbeta primers (plus 13 Jbeta primers). This table comes from immunoSEQ multiplex PCR, and its TCRdb copy is limited to in-frame clones, with some not included. The sample has about 120,000 clones, approximately 80% seen once; the top ten hold 4.2%. The specimen was PBMCs. The receptors originated from a male donor in good health and CMV-seropositive.

In this sample, this clone turned up once. The chain recombines TRBV5-6 with TRBJ2-2; perhaps TRBD2 as D (6 bases). This CDR3 region has 16 residues. Germline V CDR1 and CDR2: SGHDT, YYEEEE. V lost 4 bases to trimming and J lost 5 bases, with 18 bases between them. As DNA, the CDR3 is TGTGCCAGCAGCGACCTAAGCGGGTCCAGAACCGGGGAGCTGTTTTTT. It specifies CASSDLSGSRTGELFF.

Here the CDR3 reads CASSVGLVKDTQYF. CDR3 sequence (DNA): TGTGCCAGCAGTGTGGGACTAGTGAAAGATACGCAGTATTTT. The chain recombines TRBV6-1 with TRBJ2-3; 8 bases line up with TRBD2. V shed 4 bases and J 5 bases; nucleotides not matched to a gene: 5. The CDR3 consists of 14 residues. Germline V gene data show CDR1 as MNHNS and CDR2 as SASEGT.

The table lists this clone with a few counts. The genes are TRBV5-1 and TRBJ2-1; D perhaps matches TRBD2 (6 bases). Germline assignment: CDR1 SGHRS and CDR2 YFSETQ. The CDR3 is made up of 13 amino acids. Between the trimmed V and J ends, which lost 5 bases and 8 bases, there was a span of 14 bases. CDR3 sequence reads: CASRRDLGDEQFF. Written as DNA, the CDR3 is TGCGCCAGCAGACGGGACTTAGGGGATGAGCAGTTCTTC.

V usage is TRBV7-6 and J usage is TRBJ1-1; D is undetermined. The CDR3 consists of 13 residues. The ends were cut back, 1 base at V and 6 bases at J, with 9 bases in the middle. Germline CDR1 SGHVS, CDR2 FNYEAQ. CDR3 loop: CASSLVERAEAFF. The CDR3 DNA follows: TGTGCCAGCAGCTTAGTGGAGCGCGCTGAAGCTTTCTTT. Full variable domain (outside the CDR3, taken from reference TRBV7-6 and TRBJ1-1): GAGVSQSPRYKVTKRGQDVALRCDPISGHVSLYWYRQALGQGPEFLTYFNYEAQQDKSGLPNDRFSAERPEGSISTLTIQRTEQRDSAMYRCASSLVERAEAFFGQGTRLTVV.

V gene TRBV19 combines with J gene TRBJ1-5; possible D gene TRBD1, 5 bases. The CDR3 totals 17 residues. The germline V gene encodes CDR1 LNHDA and CDR2 SQIVND (reference sequence). Trimming took off 2 bases at V and 0 bases at J, with 14 bases between the two ends. The CDR3, as DNA: TGTGCCAGTAGTATACAGGGCCGAACCCTTAGCAATCAGCCCCAGCATTTT. This sequence encodes CASSIQGRTLSNQPQHF.

Of note for this clone: This sample includes further DNA sequences coding for the same CDR3. The chain employs TRBV2 and TRBJ2-5; 11 bases map to TRBD2. Germline loops: CDR1 SNHLY, CDR2 FYNNEI. The CDR3 length is 17 residues. With V trimmed by 9 bases and J by 1 base, 13 bases remained unmatched. The CDR3 DNA reads TGTGCCAGTAGGATTGACCTAGCGGGAGGAGGCCAAGAGACCCAGTACTTC. It encodes CASRIDLAGGGQETQYF.

J is TRBJ2-7 and V is TRBV5-1; 7 bases line up with TRBD2. There are 15 residues in the CDR3. The junction had 10 bases not matched to a gene; V was cut back by 0 bases and J by 7 bases. CDR1 and CDR2 (germline): SGHRS, YFSETQ. The CDR3 sequence is CASSLVDGLVSEQYF. The CDR3 bases are TGCGCCAGCAGCTTGGTGGACGGACTAGTGTCGGAGCAGTACTTC.

In this sample, this clone turned up a few times. The V call is TRBV5-1, the J call TRBJ2-5, with 10 positions matching TRBD2. Per germline, CDR1 SGHRS and CDR2 YFSETQ. This CDR3 has 17 residues. V was pared by 1 base and J by 2 bases, with 8 bases of the junction left unmatched. The CDR3: CASSLWASGSVQETQYF. CDR3 nucleotide sequence: TGCGCCAGCAGCTTGTGGGCTAGCGGGAGTGTACAAGAGACCCAGTACTTC.

V is TRBV9 and J is TRBJ2-1; possibly TRBD2 for D (6 bases). V lost 0 bases to trimming and J lost 11 bases, with 12 bases between them. The germline V gene has CDR1 SGDLS and CDR2 YYNGEE. The CDR3 loop spans 13 amino acids. CDR3 amino acids: CASSVVHGSKQFF. In DNA, the CDR3 is TGTGCCAGCAGCGTAGTACACGGGAGTAAGCAGTTCTTC.

This chain connects TRBV5-1 to TRBJ1-1, with TRBD1 identical over 7 bases. Germline V gene sequence: CDR1 SGHRS, CDR2 YFSETQ. Unmatched junction bases numbered 2, after V lost 0 bases and J lost 6 bases. This CDR3 comprises 13 residues. CDR3 sequence reads: CASSLVGQSEAFF. The CDR3 nucleotides read TGCGCCAGCAGCTTGGTGGGACAGTCTGAAGCTTTCTTT.

J is TRBJ1-1 and V is TRBV11-2; no clear D gene. The CDR3 runs to 13 residues. Trimming shortened V by 3 bases and J by 5 bases, and 10 bases separated the two germline ends. Germline V gives CDR1 SGHAT, CDR2 FQNNGV. The CDR3: CASSFSEGTEAFF. In nucleotides, the CDR3 is TGTGCCAGCAGCTTTAGTGAGGGAACTGAAGCTTTCTTT.

The chain links TRBV21-1 to TRBJ1-6; the DNA was not used to check the table's D call, TRBD1. TRBV21-1 is designated a pseudogene. The CDR3 has 17 residues. The CDR3 DNA is TGTGCCAGCAGCAAAGCCCCCGGGACAGTCAATTGTTCACCCCTCCACTTT. This gives the protein CASSKAPGTVNCSPLHF.

This clone was recorded a few times. The CDR3 nucleotides are TGCAGCGGGGGTAGCGGGCAGACCCAGTACTTC. This encodes CSGGSGQTQYF. The chain uses TRBV29-1 and TRBJ2-5, with TRBD2 matching over 7 bases. Germline V CDR1 and CDR2: SQVTM, ANQGSEA. The CDR3 is made up of 11 amino acids. The V gene end was trimmed by 7 bases and the J gene end by 6 bases; junction bases not matched to a gene: 5.

This chain connects TRBV5-8 to TRBJ2-3; 7 bases align to TRBD1. V dropped 4 bases and J dropped 0; count of bases not matched to a gene: 5. CDR1 and CDR2 from the germline V gene are SGHTS and YDEGEE. The CDR3 runs 15 residues. CDR3 region: CASSIGQASTDTQYF. CDR3 nucleotide sequence: TGTGCCAGCAGCATTGGACAGGCAAGCACAGATACGCAGTATTTT.

The chain couples TRBV4-1 to TRBJ2-1; 8 bases agree with TRBD2. CDR3 length equals 15 residues. V lost 1 base and J lost 3; bases outside the gene matches: 2. Germline CDR1 is MGHRA and CDR2 is YSYEKL. In DNA form, the CDR3 reads TGCGCCAGCAGCCAAGTGGCGGGAGGCTACAATGAGCAGTTCTTC. It is translated as CASSQVAGGYNEQFF.

This chain joins TRBV28 and TRBJ2-5; D is uncertain. Trimming removed 6 bases at V and 5 bases at J, with 19 bases between. The CDR3 covers 15 residues. CDR1 is MDHEN and CDR2 is SYDVKM in the germline V gene. CDR3 in amino acids: CASSPPWSKVETQYF. The CDR3 bases are TGTGCCAGCAGCCCCCCCTGGAGCAAGGTTGAGACCCAGTACTTC.